The clone carrying this T cell receptor beta chain was recorded at least ten times. The antigen is not known. This sample was included in a study of early T cells in non-severe SARS-CoV-2 infection. General study points: In VDJdb matching, anti-spike CD8 responses were favored while private and CD4 specificities went missing.

The germline CDR1 and CDR2 sequences are SGHRS and YFSETQ. V was clipped by 5 bases and J by 1 base, with 21 bases between them. The CDR3 contains 18 residues. Unique molecular identifiers were added to individual cDNA molecules. Each CDR3 protein gets one entry after TCRdb re-called the 5' RACE reads with MiXCR. The table lists around 46,000 distinct CDR3 sequences, 4.5% to 7% of them singletons. V is TRBV5-1 and J is TRBJ2-2; D may be TRBD1 (5 bases). The sequence was obtained from an adult who was a healthcare worker with PCR-confirmed SARS-CoV-2 infection or an uninfected control (not recorded which). The sample was whole blood. Here the CDR3 reads CASRSGLLGQRNTGELFF. The DNA for the CDR3 is TGCGCCAGCAGGTCCGGCCTGCTGGGGCAGCGGAACACCGGGGAGCTGTTTTTT.